A selection of T cell receptor beta chains follows, all from one sample in a study of Ad26.COV2.S vaccination and SARS-CoV-2 variants. Profiled with immunoSEQ multiplex PCR; TCRdb holds only in-frame clones, not every one. In the table there are 400,000 to 450,000 clones, around 90% of which are singletons. This sample comprised peripheral blood, obtained in a trial of Ad26.COV2.S vaccine versus placebo. The receptors were gathered from a person between 18 and 65 years old who received the Ad26.COV2.S COVID-19 vaccine or a placebo. Both conserved end residues are part of each CDR3. The D gene is left open where the match is weak. Part of the rows lack a size; the others show once, few, many or a class for expanded clones.

v_call	d_call	j_call	clone_size	cdr3_nt	cdr3_aa
TRBV4-3	NA	TRBJ2-7	NA	TGCGCCAGCAGCCAAGTCGGGGCAACCTACGAGCAGTACTTC	CASSQVGATYEQYF
TRBV21-1	NA	TRBJ2-3	NA	TGTGCCAGCAGCAAAGAGAGGGACAGCACAGATACGCAGTATTTT	CASSKERDSTDTQYF
TRBV6-5	NA	TRBJ2-5	NA	TGTGCCAGCAATTTCGGAGCGGACCAAGAGACCCAGTACTTC	CASNFGADQETQYF
TRBV5-6	TRBD1	TRBJ1-2	NA	TGTGCCAGCAGCCCGGACAGGGGGTCCAACTATGGCTACACCTTC	CASSPDRGSNYGYTF
TRBV21-1	NA	TRBJ2-2	NA	TGTGCCAGCAGCAGTCAGGACAGGCGCACCGGGGAGCTGTTTTTT	CASSSQDRRTGELFF
TRBV2	NA	TRBJ1-6	NA	TGTGCCAGCACCTCAGAAGGGGGGCGACCCCTCCACTTT	CASTSEGGRPLHF
TRBV25-1	NA	TRBJ1-1	NA	TGTGCCAGCAGTGGACAGGACCTGAACACTGAAGCTTTCTTT	CASSGQDLNTEAFF
TRBV7-2	TRBD2	TRBJ2-5	NA	TGTGCCAGCAGCTTAGGAGGGGCGGGAGTGGGAGAGACCCAGTACTTC	CASSLGGAGVGETQYF
TRBV10-3	NA	TRBJ2-1	NA	TGTGCCACCCTCAATATGGTCAATGAGCAGTTCTTC	CATLNMVNEQFF
TRBV19	NA	TRBJ1-5	NA	TGTGCCAGCGACAGACGGGATAGCAATCAGCCCCAGCATTTT	CASDRRDSNQPQHF
TRBV28	NA	TRBJ1-1	NA	TGTGCCAGCAGTTTAGTCAACGGGAACACTGAAGCTTTCTTT	CASSLVNGNTEAFF
TRBV6-5	NA	TRBJ1-5	few	TGTGCCAGCAGCAAGGGAGGGAATCAGCCCCAGCATTTT	CASSKGGNQPQHF
TRBV7-8	TRBD2	TRBJ2-1	NA	TGTGCCAGCAGCCGGACTAGCGGGAGAGGGAATGAGCAGTTCTTC	CASSRTSGRGNEQFF
TRBV5-1	NA	TRBJ1-2	NA	TGCGCCAGCAACCCGGGGGGAGCTAACTATGGCTACACCTTC	CASNPGGANYGYTF
TRBV29-1	NA	TRBJ2-7	NA	TGCAGCGTTGAAGACCTCAACGAGCAGTACTTC	CSVEDLNEQYF
TRBV5-1	TRBD2	TRBJ2-1	NA	TGCGCCAGCAGCCCGAATAGCGGGAGCTATGAGCAGTTCTTC	CASSPNSGSYEQFF
TRBV24-1	TRBD1	TRBJ2-6	few	TGTGCCACCAGTGATTGGAATGACAGGGTTGGGGCCAACGTCCTGACTTTC	CATSDWNDRVGANVLTF
TRBV7-8	NA	TRBJ1-1	NA	TGTGCCAGCAGCTTAGTACACGACGGATTGACTGAAGCTTTCTTT	CASSLVHDGLTEAFF
TRBV7-6	NA	TRBJ2-5	NA	TGTGCCAGCAGCATAATTGGGGGCGGACAAGAGACCCAGTACTTC	CASSIIGGGQETQYF
TRBV7-2	TRBD1	TRBJ2-2	NA	TGTGCCAGCAGCTTGGGACAGGGCAGGACCGGGGAGCTGTTTTTT	CASSLGQGRTGELFF
TRBV27	TRBD1	TRBJ1-2	NA	TGTGCCAGCAGTTCCCCGTCCCGGACAGGGTCCTATGGCTACACCTTC	CASSSPSRTGSYGYTF
TRBV7-2	TRBD2	TRBJ2-7	NA	TGTGCCAGCAGAATTCTAGCGGGAGTAGGGTACGAGCAGTACTTC	CASRILAGVGYEQYF
TRBV5-3	NA	TRBJ2-7	NA	TGTGCCAGAAGCTTGGGGGTAGGGGACCCTCATTACGAGCAGTACTTC	CARSLGVGDPHYEQYF
TRBV6-5	NA	TRBJ1-2	few	TGTGCCAGCAGTCTCGCCGGGACTCTGAGCTACACCTTC	CASSLAGTLSYTF
TRBV15	NA	TRBJ1-2	NA	TGTGCCACCAGCAGAGATGGGAGGAACTATGGCTACACCTTC	CATSRDGRNYGYTF
TRBV18	NA	TRBJ1-5	NA	TGTGCCAGCTCACCAGCTCAGAATCAGCCCCAGCATTTT	CASSPAQNQPQHF
TRBV28	TRBD1	TRBJ2-7	NA	TGTGCCAGCAGTTCTGGACAGGGCTACGAGCAGTACTTC	CASSSGQGYEQYF
TRBV5-1	TRBD2	TRBJ2-5	NA	TGCGCCAGCAGCTTGGAGGCGGGAGGGAAGACCCAGTACTTC	CASSLEAGGKTQYF
TRBV11-2	NA	TRBJ2-1	NA	TGTGCCAGCAGCTTTAAAGCGTGGATAAGCAATGAGCAGTTCTTC	CASSFKAWISNEQFF
TRBV9	TRBD2	TRBJ2-1	NA	TGTGCCAGCGGGTCTACTAGCGGGTTTAACAATGAGCAGTTCTTC	CASGSTSGFNNEQFF
TRBV18	TRBD2	TRBJ2-2	NA	TGTGCCAGCTCATCGGGACTAGCGGGTTTTTTCACCGGGGAGCTGTTTTTT	CASSSGLAGFFTGELFF
TRBV28	NA	TRBJ1-2	NA	TGTGCCAGCAGTTTTTTTGGCAGGGCTAACTATGGCTACACCTTC	CASSFFGRANYGYTF
TRBV2	NA	TRBJ2-7	NA	TGTGCCAGCACCCTGAGTGGGGGTAACTCCTACGAGCAGTACTTC	CASTLSGGNSYEQYF
TRBV5-4	NA	TRBJ2-3	NA	TGTGCCAGCAGGCTTAGCGATAGCACAGATACGCAGTATTTT	CASRLSDSTDTQYF
TRBV27	NA	TRBJ2-7	NA	TGTGCCAGCAAGGCTAGCGCGGACCTTTACGAGCAGTACTTC	CASKASADLYEQYF
TRBV27	NA	TRBJ1-2	NA	TGTGCCAGCAGTTTGCTAGGGGCTAACTATGGCTACACCTTC	CASSLLGANYGYTF
TRBV19	NA	TRBJ2-1	few	TGTGCCAACCCAAGCTCCTACAATGAGCAGTTCTTC	CANPSSYNEQFF
TRBV4-1	NA	TRBJ2-5	NA	TGCGCCAGCAGCCAAGATCCCGGGCAGTCACAAGAGACCCAGTACTTC	CASSQDPGQSQETQYF
TRBV7-8	NA	TRBJ2-7	NA	TGTGCCAGCAGACGCATCGCCAGGCCCTACGAGCAGTACTTC	CASRRIARPYEQYF
TRBV2	NA	TRBJ2-7	NA	TGTGCCAGCAGTGAATGGACACGTTACGAGCAGTACTTC	CASSEWTRYEQYF
TRBV6-5	TRBD2	TRBJ2-7	NA	TGTGCCAGCAGACCCGGACTAGCGGGGGCCTACGAGCAGTACTTC	CASRPGLAGAYEQYF
TRBV30	TRBD2	TRBJ2-2	NA	TGTGCCTGGACTCTAGCGGCGAACACCGGGGAGCTGTTTTTT	CAWTLAANTGELFF
TRBV24-1	TRBD1	TRBJ2-1	NA	TGTGCCACCAGCCACGGGACAGAGGGAACCAACAGGCAGTTCTTC	CATSHGTEGTNRQFF
TRBV15	TRBD1	TRBJ2-5	NA	TGTGCCACCAGCAGGAAGGGACAGTTGGTTGAGACCCAGTACTTC	CATSRKGQLVETQYF
TRBV6-5	NA	TRBJ2-7	NA	TGTGCCAGCCAGGGCAGGGGATACTCCTACGAGCAGTACTTC	CASQGRGYSYEQYF
TRBV7-9	NA	TRBJ2-7	NA	TGTGCCAGCAGCCCCTTAGGAGGGGACTTCTACGAGCAGTACTTC	CASSPLGGDFYEQYF
TRBV24-1	TRBD1	TRBJ2-1	NA	TGTGCCACCAGTGGGACAGGGGAGGGTGAGCAGTTCTTC	CATSGTGEGEQFF
TRBV6-5	NA	TRBJ1-1	NA	TGTGCCAGCAGTTGGGGGGACACTGAAGCTTTCTTT	CASSWGDTEAFF
TRBV30	NA	TRBJ2-1	NA	TGTGCCTGGAGCGGGCAGAACTCCTACAATGAGCAGTTCTTC	CAWSGQNSYNEQFF
TRBV4-1	NA	TRBJ2-7	NA	TGCGCCAGCAGCCAAGTGCGACACGAATTTTCTACCTACGAGCAGTACTTC	CASSQVRHEFSTYEQYF
TRBV6-5	TRBD2	TRBJ2-1	once	TGTGCCAGCAGTCGGGGGGGCTCCAATGAGCAGTTCTTC	CASSRGGSNEQFF
TRBV5-5	TRBD2	TRBJ2-5	NA	TGTGCCAGCAGCACGTTAGCGGGACCCCATGTGGAGACCCAGTACTTC	CASSTLAGPHVETQYF
TRBV4-1	NA	TRBJ2-1	NA	TGCGCCAGCAGCCAAGTCGCAGCTATAATGAGCTCCTACAATGAGCAGTTCTTC	CASSQVAAIMSSYNEQFF